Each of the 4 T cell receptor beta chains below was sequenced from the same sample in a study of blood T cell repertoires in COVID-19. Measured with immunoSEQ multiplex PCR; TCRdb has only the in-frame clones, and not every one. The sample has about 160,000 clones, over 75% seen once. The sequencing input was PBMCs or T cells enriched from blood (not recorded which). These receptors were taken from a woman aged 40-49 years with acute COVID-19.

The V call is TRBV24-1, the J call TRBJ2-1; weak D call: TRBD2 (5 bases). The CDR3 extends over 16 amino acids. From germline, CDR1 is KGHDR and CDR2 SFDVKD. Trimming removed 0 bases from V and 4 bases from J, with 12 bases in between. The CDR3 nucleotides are TGTGCCACCAGTGATTTGCGTGGCGGGCTTTACAATGAGCAGTTCTTC. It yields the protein CATSDLRGGLYNEQFF.

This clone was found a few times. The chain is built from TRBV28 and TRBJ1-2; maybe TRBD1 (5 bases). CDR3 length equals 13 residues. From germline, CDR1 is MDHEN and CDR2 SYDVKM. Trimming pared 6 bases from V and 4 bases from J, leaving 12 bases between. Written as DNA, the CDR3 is TGTGCCAGCAGGACCGACAGCACCTATGGCTACACCTTC. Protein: CASRTDSTYGYTF.

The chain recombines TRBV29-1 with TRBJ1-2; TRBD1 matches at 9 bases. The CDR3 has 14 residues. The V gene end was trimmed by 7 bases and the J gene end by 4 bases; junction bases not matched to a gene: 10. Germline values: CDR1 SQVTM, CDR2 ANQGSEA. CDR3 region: CSAVQGAGGYGYTF. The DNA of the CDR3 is TGCAGCGCGGTACAGGGGGCAGGCGGCTATGGCTACACCTTC.

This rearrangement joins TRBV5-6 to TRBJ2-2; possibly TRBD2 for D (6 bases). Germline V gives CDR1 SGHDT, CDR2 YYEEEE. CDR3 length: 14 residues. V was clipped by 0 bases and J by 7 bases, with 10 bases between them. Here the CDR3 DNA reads TGTGCCAGCAGCTTGGCATGGAGGGTCGGGGAGCTGTTTTTT. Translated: CASSLAWRVGELFF. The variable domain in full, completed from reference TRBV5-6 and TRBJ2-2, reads DAGVTQSPTHLIKTRGQQVTLRCSPKSGHDTVSWYQQALGQGPQFIFQYYEEEERQRGNFPDRFSGHQFPNYSSELNVNALLLGDSALYLCASSLAWRVGELFFGEGSRLTVL.